What follows is one TCR beta chain and its context. Its antigen is undetermined. The sample comes from a study of CXCR3-negative and CXCR3-positive naive CD8 T cells. For the study at large: Per library, roughly 1.6 +/- 0.3 million reads; about 135 million TRB reads overall. Study observations and caveats: The TRBV-TRBJ usage of naive CXCR3-negative and CXCR3-positive cells was similar, but that of memory cells differed. More hydrophobic TRB CDR3s occurred in CXCR3-positive than in CXCR3-negative naive cells.

Those CD8+ T cells considered naive were CD45RO-CCR7+CD27+CD95-. Germline assignment: CDR1 SGDLS and CDR2 YYNGEE. The CDR3 is made up of 15 amino acids. The libraries of TRB cDNA were prepared using 5' RACE with UMI labels. TCRdb re-called the 5' RACE reads; every CDR3 protein appears as one record, without DNA. The sample table sets out around 65,000 distinct CDR3 sequences. The sample was naive CXCR3+ CD8+ T cells from blood. The subset: CD45RO-CCR7+CD27+CD95- naive CD8+ T cells expressing CXCR3 (TNR3+). This TCR came from a human donor in good health. Some clones in this sample may be carry-over from other donors' samples. The V gene is TRBV9, the J gene TRBJ2-7; TCRdb indicates TRBD1, and absent DNA this call remains unverified. The chain's CDR3 is CASSVLPGASYEQYF.